The 15 T cell receptor beta chains presented below share a single source sample, sequenced in a study of blood T cells in healthy people across ages. A second PCR, run for roughly 7 to 11 cycles, used a sample-barcoded 5' primer plus a J-beta primer mix. TCRdb redid the calling of the 5' RACE reads with MiXCR, one entry per CDR3 protein. This sample has 800,000 to 1,300,000 distinct CDR3 sequences, with roughly a quarter found just once. The data also belong to a second study, concerning T cells of mothers and their children.

Sequencing was done on a sample of blood. Receptors originate from a girl aged 2 to 10 in good health.

The table lists this clonotype with a few counts. This sequence joins TRBV5-1 and TRBJ2-7; no firm D call. CDR1 is SGHRS and CDR2 is YFSETQ in the germline V gene. Trimming took 0 bases from V and 2 from J, leaving 15 bases between them. This CDR3 contains 16 residues. The CDR3 reads CASSLDWAQATYEQYF. CDR3 sequence (DNA): TGCGCCAGCAGCTTGGACTGGGCCCAGGCTACCTACGAGCAGTACTTC.

The CDR3 here is CASSQLSESNEKLFF. The CDR3 DNA is TGCGCCAGCAGCCAACTAAGCGAATCGAATGAAAAACTGTTTTTT. J is TRBJ1-4 and V is TRBV4-3, with D unresolved. The CDR3 loop spans 15 amino acids. CDR1 and CDR2 from the germline V gene are LGHNA and YSLEER. Between the trimmed V and J ends, which lost 2 bases and 5 bases, there was a span of 12 bases.

The chain combines TRBV7-9 with TRBJ1-2, with no clear D. Germline CDR1 SEHNR, CDR2 FQNEAQ (reference sequence). There are 16 residues in the CDR3. Trimming left V 0 bases short and J 2 bases short, with 13 bases between. The DNA for the CDR3 is TGTGCCAGCAGCTTAGCGGAGGCAGGTCGGAACTATGGCTACACCTTC. It encodes CASSLAEAGRNYGYTF.

This chain joins TRBV5-4 and TRBJ2-7, with D perhaps matching TRBD1 (6 bases). The V gene lost 3 bases and the J gene lost 3 bases, with 13 bases spanning the gap. Germline CDR1 and CDR2: SGHNT and YYREEE (reference sequence). There are 14 residues in the CDR3. This chain's CDR3 is CASSSNRDGYEQYF. CDR3 in DNA: TGTGCCAGCAGCTCCAACAGGGATGGCTACGAGCAGTACTTC. Full variable domain (missing parts from reference TRBV5-4 and TRBJ2-7): ETGVTQSPTHLIKTRGQQVTLRCSSQSGHNTVSWYQQALGQGPQFIFQYYREEENGRGNFPPRFSGLQFPNYSSELNVNALELDDSALYLCASSSNRDGYEQYFGPGTRLTVT.

V gene TRBV5-6 combines with J gene TRBJ2-7; no clear D gene. CDR1 is SGHDT and CDR2 is YYEEEE in the germline V gene. V was clipped by 1 base and J by 4 bases, with 12 bases between them. The CDR3 runs to 14 residues. The CDR3 sequence is CASSLQRLSYEQYF. The DNA of the CDR3 is TGTGCCAGCAGCTTGCAGCGTTTATCATACGAGCAGTACTTC.

This clonotype was detected many times. The chain carries TRBV29-1 and TRBJ2-5; D possibly corresponds to TRBD2 (6 bases). The CDR3 totals 13 residues. V lost 3 bases and J 3 bases, leaving 11 bases between the germline ends. Germline V gene data show CDR1 as SQVTM and CDR2 as ANQGSEA. The CDR3 bases are TGCAGCGTTGATGAGTCGGGGGAAGAGACCCAGTACTTC. Amino acid sequence: CSVDESGEETQYF.

This chain links TRBV20-1 with TRBJ2-7; TRBD2 is a possible D gene (5 bases). Per germline, CDR1 DFQATT and CDR2 SNEGSKA (reference sequence). The CDR3 sequence is 13 residues long. Trimming shortened V by 3 bases and J by 4 bases, and 13 bases separated the two germline ends. The CDR3 loop reads CSASRENVYEQYF. CDR3 nucleotide sequence: TGCAGTGCTAGCCGGGAAAACGTTTACGAGCAGTACTTC.

This clonotype was detected ten times or more. This chain links TRBV7-3 with TRBJ2-6; D may match TRBD1 or TRBD2 (5 bases each). V was clipped by 8 bases and J by 3 bases, with 11 bases between them. Germline lookup yields CDR1 SGHTA and CDR2 FQGTGA. The CDR3 has 14 residues. CDR3 sequence reads: CASGWGSGANVLTF. The CDR3, as DNA: TGTGCCAGCGGCTGGGGGAGTGGGGCCAACGTCCTGACTTTC.

This clonotype was observed a few times. The gene calls are TRBV7-3 and TRBJ2-5, with D perhaps given as TRBD1 or TRBD2 (5 bases each). In germline, CDR1 is SGHTA, CDR2 FQGTGA. V was pared by 5 bases and J by 2 bases, with 15 bases between. This CDR3 comprises 15 residues. The CDR3 sequence: CASSRDGRPQETQYF. CDR3 DNA: TGTGCCAGCAGCCGGGACGGACGACCTCAAGAGACCCAGTACTTC.

The chain couples TRBV7-8 to TRBJ2-5; the D gene is possibly TRBD1 (5 bases). V dropped 5 bases and J dropped 4 bases, with 14 bases sitting between them. The germline V gene has CDR1 SGHVS and CDR2 FQNEAQ. The CDR3 length is 14 residues. CDR3 amino acids: CASSLQASLETQYF. Here the CDR3 DNA reads TGTGCCAGCAGCCTACAGGCTTCTCTAGAGACCCAGTACTTC.

This clonotype was observed a few times. The rearrangement links TRBV7-9 to TRBJ1-2, with D possibly being TRBD1 (5 bases). CDR3 length equals 13 residues. Germline V gene data show CDR1 as SEHNR and CDR2 as FQNEAQ (reference sequence). Trimming removed 7 bases from V and 6 bases from J, with 15 bases in between. For the CDR3, the DNA is TGTGCCAGCACCCCCTTTGGGGGAGATGGCTACACCTTC. This gives the protein CASTPFGGDGYTF.

The chain recombines TRBV20-1 with TRBJ2-5; the D gene is possibly TRBD1 (6 bases). Trimming took off 6 bases at V and 2 bases at J, with 16 bases between the two ends. The germline CDR1 and CDR2 sequences are DFQATT and SNEGSKA (reference sequence). The CDR3 covers 14 residues. The CDR3 region has the DNA TGCAGTGCCACTGATCTGGACAGACAAGAGACCCAGTACTTC. This gives the protein CSATDLDRQETQYF.

V usage is TRBV28 and J usage is TRBJ2-1; D call uncertain. Germline lookup yields CDR1 MDHEN and CDR2 SYDVKM. This CDR3 has 15 residues. The V end was cut by 3 bases, the J end by 0 bases, with 9 bases between. The CDR3 region is CASSFNHDSYNEQFF. Here the CDR3 DNA reads TGTGCCAGCAGTTTCAACCACGACTCCTACAATGAGCAGTTCTTC.

The chain recombines TRBV7-3 with TRBJ2-5; 9 nucleotides align to TRBD2. The J call may not be correct, given that the DNA end is closer to TRBJ2-1. CDR3 length: 16 amino acids. Germline lookup yields CDR1 SGHTA and CDR2 FQGTGA. The CDR3 region has the DNA TGTGCCAGCAGCTTAGGGCGCGGGGGGGCGAGCAATGAGCAGTTCTTC. It is translated as CASSLGRGGASNEQFF.

CDR3 protein: CSVREEYTQYF. The CDR3 DNA reads as TGCAGTGTCCGGGAGGAGTATACGCAGTATTTT. The V gene is TRBV20-1, the J gene TRBJ2-3; 7 nucleotides align to TRBD2. The V and J ends lost 7 bases and 7 bases, in that order; junction bases with no gene match: 5. CDR3 size: 11 residues. Per germline, CDR1 DFQATT and CDR2 SNEGSKA (reference sequence).